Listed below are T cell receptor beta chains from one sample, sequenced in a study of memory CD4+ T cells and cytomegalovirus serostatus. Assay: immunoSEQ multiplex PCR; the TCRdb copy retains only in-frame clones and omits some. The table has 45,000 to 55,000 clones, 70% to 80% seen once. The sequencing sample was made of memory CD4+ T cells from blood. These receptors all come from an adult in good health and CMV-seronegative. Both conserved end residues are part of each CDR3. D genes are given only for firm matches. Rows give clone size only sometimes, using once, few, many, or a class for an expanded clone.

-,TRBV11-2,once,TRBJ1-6,CASSLSRNSPLHF,TGTGCCAGCAGCTTGTCCAGGAATTCACCCCTCCACTTT
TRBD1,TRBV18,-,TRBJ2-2,CASSSETGGDTGELFF,TGTGCCAGCTCATCAGAGACAGGGGGCGACACCGGGGAGCTGTTTTTT
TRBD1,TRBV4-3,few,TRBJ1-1,CASSWDSLNTEAFF,TGCGCCAGCAGCTGGGACAGCCTGAACACTGAAGCTTTCTTT
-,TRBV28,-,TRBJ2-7,CASSTSGLNYEQYF,TGTGCCAGCAGCACTTCGGGCCTAAACTACGAGCAGTACTTC
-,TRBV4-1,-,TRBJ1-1,CASSQDRRNTEAFF,TGCGCCAGCAGCCAAGATCGGAGGAACACTGAAGCTTTCTTT
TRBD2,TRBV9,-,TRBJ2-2,CASSVEREKGELFF,TGTGCCAGCAGCGTAGAGCGGGAGAAAGGGGAGCTGTTTTTT
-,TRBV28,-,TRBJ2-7,CASSPGHLSSYEQYF,TGTGCCAGCAGTCCGGGACACCTGAGCTCCTACGAGCAGTACTTC
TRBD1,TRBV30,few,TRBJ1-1,CAWSVAQGTGNTEAFF,TGTGCCTGGAGTGTAGCTCAGGGGACAGGGAACACTGAAGCTTTCTTT
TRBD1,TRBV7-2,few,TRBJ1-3,CASSLGGYRGKTGNTIYF,TGTGCCAGCAGCTTAGGGGGCTACAGGGGGAAGACTGGAAACACCATATATTTT
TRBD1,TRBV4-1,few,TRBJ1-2,CASSQTGTGTYGYTF,TGCGCCAGCAGCCAAACCGGGACAGGGACCTATGGCTACACCTTC
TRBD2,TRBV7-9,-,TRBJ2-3,CASSLGLAGLIDTQYF,TGTGCCAGCAGTCTTGGACTAGCGGGGCTAATAGATACGCAGTATTTT
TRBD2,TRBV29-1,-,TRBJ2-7,CSVLRGGNEQYF,TGCAGCGTTCTGCGGGGGGGGAACGAGCAGTACTTC
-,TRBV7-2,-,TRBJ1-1,CASSTFPEAFF,TGTGCCAGCAGCACCTTCCCTGAAGCTTTCTTT
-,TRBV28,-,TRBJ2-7,CASSPSAPYYEQYF,TGTGCCAGCAGCCCATCAGCCCCCTACTACGAGCAGTACTTC
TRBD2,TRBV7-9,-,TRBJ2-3,CASSGRAVTPYTDTQYF,TGTGCCAGCAGTGGGAGGGCCGTAACACCCTACACAGATACGCAGTATTTT
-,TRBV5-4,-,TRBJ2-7,CASSSEHEQYF,TGTGCCAGCAGCTCCGAGCACGAGCAGTACTTC
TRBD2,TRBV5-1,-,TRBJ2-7,CASSLGGIGRALSDEQYF,TGCGCCAGCAGCTTGGGCGGGATAGGGAGGGCCCTATCGGACGAGCAGTACTTC
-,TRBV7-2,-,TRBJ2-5,CASSLGVSETQYF,TGTGCCAGCAGCTTAGGGGTTTCCGAGACCCAGTACTTC
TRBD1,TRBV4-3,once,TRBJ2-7,CASSQDPTGTLSYEQYF,TGCGCCAGCAGCCAAGATCCGACAGGGACCCTCTCCTACGAGCAGTACTTC
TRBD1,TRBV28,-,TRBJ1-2,CASSRRQGAGYTF,TGTGCCAGCAGTCGACGACAGGGGGCTGGCTACACCTTC
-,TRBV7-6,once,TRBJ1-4,CASSRWNGGEKLFF,TGTGCCAGCAGCCGTTGGAACGGGGGTGAAAAACTGTTTTTT
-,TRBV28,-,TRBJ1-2,CASSPRVRGYTF,TGTGCCAGCAGTCCTCGGGTCAGGGGCTACACCTTC
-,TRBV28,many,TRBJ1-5,CASSFFGDQPQHF,TGTGCCAGCAGTTTTTTCGGGGATCAGCCCCAGCATTTT
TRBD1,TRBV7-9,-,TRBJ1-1,CASSFTGTGEAFF,TGTGCCAGCAGCTTTACCGGGACAGGTGAAGCTTTCTTT
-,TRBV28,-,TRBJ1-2,CASSPPLLHSNYGYTF,TGTGCCAGCAGCCCCCCCCTCCTCCACAGCAACTATGGCTACACCTTC
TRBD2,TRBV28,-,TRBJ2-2,CASSIRTSGIQDTGELFF,TGTGCCAGCAGTATAAGGACTAGCGGGATACAAGACACCGGGGAGCTGTTTTTT
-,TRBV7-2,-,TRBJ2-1,CASSLGRGPLNEQFF,TGTGCCAGCAGCTTAGGACGGGGGCCGTTGAATGAGCAGTTCTTC
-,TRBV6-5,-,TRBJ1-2,CASKPTPPAGYTF,TGTGCCAGCAAACCGACCCCACCGGCTGGCTACACCTTC
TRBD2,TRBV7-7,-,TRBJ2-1,CASSLAGGGGEQFF,TGTGCTAGCAGCCTAGCGGGAGGAGGGGGTGAGCAGTTCTTC
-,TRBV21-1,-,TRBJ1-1,CASSKNPERKNTEAFF,TGTGCCAGCAGCAAAAATCCGGAGAGAAAAAACACTGAAGCTTTCTTT
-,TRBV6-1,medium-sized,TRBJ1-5,CASSLGPTSNQPQHF,TGTGCCAGCAGCTTAGGACCGACTAGCAATCAGCCCCAGCATTTT
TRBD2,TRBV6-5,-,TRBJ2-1,CASSYSRRESYNEQFF,TGTGCCAGCAGTTACTCGAGGCGGGAGTCCTACAATGAGCAGTTCTTC
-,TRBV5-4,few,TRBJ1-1,CASSGGTPGASTEAFF,TGTGCCAGCAGCGGCGGGACCCCGGGGGCATCCACTGAAGCTTTCTTT
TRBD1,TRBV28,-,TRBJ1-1,CASSLGVGTVNTEAFF,TGTGCCAGCAGTTTGGGTGTAGGGACAGTTAACACTGAAGCTTTCTTT
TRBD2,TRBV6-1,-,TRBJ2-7,CASSELGGWKEQYF,TGTGCCAGCAGTGAACTCGGGGGGTGGAAAGAGCAGTACTTC
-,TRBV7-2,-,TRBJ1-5,CASSSDMPGQPQHF,TGTGCCAGCAGCTCGGACATGCCGGGCCAGCCCCAGCATTTT
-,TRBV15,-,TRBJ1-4,CATSRVGEKLFF,TGTGCTACCAGCAGAGTAGGAGAAAAACTGTTTTTT
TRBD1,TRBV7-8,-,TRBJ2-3,CASSPRDRVTDTQYF,TGTGCCAGCAGCCCCAGGGACAGGGTCACAGATACGCAGTATTTT
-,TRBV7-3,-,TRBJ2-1,CASSAQGGNEQFF,TGTGCCAGCAGCGCTCAAGGCGGCAATGAGCAGTTCTTC
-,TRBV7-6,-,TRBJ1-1,CASSLWGSAEAFF,TGTGCCAGCAGCTTATGGGGTAGCGCTGAAGCTTTCTTT
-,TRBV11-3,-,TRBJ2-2,CASSLISTGELFF,TGTGCCAGCAGCTTAATATCAACCGGGGAGCTGTTTTTT
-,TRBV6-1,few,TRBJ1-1,CASSSSGNTEAFF,TGTGCCAGCAGTAGCTCAGGGAACACTGAAGCTTTCTTT
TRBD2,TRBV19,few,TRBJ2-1,CASKRDLPYNEQFF,TGTGCCAGTAAGCGGGACTTGCCCTACAATGAGCAGTTCTTC
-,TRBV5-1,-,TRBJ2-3,CASSFGGDTDTQYF,TGCGCCAGCAGCTTCGGCGGGGACACAGATACGCAGTATTTT
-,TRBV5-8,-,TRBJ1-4,CASSLRRTNEKLFF,TGTGCCAGCAGCTTGCGGCGGACTAATGAAAAACTGTTTTTT
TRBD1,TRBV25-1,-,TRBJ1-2,CASSPSGQGALGYTF,TGTGCCAGCAGCCCCTCGGGGCAGGGGGCGCTGGGCTACACCTTC
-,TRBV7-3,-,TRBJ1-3,CASSRAGGIGNTIYF,TGTGCCAGCAGCCGTGCCGGGGGGATTGGAAACACCATATATTTT
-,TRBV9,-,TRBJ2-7,CASSVGQGGTYEQYF,TGTGCCAGCAGCGTAGGACAGGGAGGCACCTACGAGCAGTACTTC
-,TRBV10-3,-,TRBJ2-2,CAISESGRQNTGELFF,TGTGCCATCAGTGAGTCAGGCAGGCAGAACACCGGGGAGCTGTTTTTT
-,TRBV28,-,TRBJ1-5,CASGSHNQPQHF,TGTGCCAGCGGCAGCCACAATCAGCCCCAGCATTTT
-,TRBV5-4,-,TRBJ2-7,CASSLGPDSSYEQYF,TGTGCCAGCAGCTTGGGGCCGGACAGCTCCTACGAGCAGTACTTC